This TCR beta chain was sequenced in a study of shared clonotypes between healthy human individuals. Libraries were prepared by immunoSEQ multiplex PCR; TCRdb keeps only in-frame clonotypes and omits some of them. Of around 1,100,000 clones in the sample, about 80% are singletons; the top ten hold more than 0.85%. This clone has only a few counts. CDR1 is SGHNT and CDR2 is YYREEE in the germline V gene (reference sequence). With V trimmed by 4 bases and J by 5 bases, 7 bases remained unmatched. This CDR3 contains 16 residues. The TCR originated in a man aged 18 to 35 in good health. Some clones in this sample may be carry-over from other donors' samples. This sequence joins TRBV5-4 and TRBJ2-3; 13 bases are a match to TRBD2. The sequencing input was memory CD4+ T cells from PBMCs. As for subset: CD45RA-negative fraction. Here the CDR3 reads CASSGRTSGSRDTQYF. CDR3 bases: TGTGCCAGCAGCGGACGGACTAGCGGGAGCCGAGATACGCAGTATTTT.